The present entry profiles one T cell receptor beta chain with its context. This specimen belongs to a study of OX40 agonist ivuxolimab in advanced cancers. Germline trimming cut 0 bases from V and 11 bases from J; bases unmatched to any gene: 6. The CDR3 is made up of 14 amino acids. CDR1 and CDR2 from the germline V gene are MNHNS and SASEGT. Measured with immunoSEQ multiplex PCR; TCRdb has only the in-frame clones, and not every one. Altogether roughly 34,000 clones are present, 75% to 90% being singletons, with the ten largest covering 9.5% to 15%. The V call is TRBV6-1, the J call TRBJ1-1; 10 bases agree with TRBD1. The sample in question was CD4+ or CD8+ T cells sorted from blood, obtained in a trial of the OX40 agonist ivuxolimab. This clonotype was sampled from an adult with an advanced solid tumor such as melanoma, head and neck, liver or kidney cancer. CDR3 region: CASSEAGTGASAFF. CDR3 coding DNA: TGTGCCAGCAGTGAAGCCGGGACAGGGGCTTCCGCTTTCTTT.